The rows below give T cell receptor beta chains drawn from one sample of a study of cytomegalovirus exposure and HLA in healthy donors. The protocol was immunoSEQ multiplex PCR, while the TCRdb copy is restricted to in-frame clones and leaves out a portion. The data show hundreds of thousands of clones, with 60% to 85% seen just once and roughly a sixth held by the top ten. Input material: PBMCs. The receptors were gathered from a man aged 40-49 years in good health and CMV-seronegative. CDR3s include the opening cysteine and the closing phenylalanine or tryptophan. D genes are given only for firm matches. The size entry is marked missing in some rows and otherwise reads once, few, many or a size class.

abundance: .
v_gene: TRBV5-1
j_gene: TRBJ1-2
d_gene: .
CDR3aa: CASSLAIGMRGGMGYTF
CDR3nt: TGCGCCAGCAGCTTGGCCATCGGGATGCGTGGAGGCATGGGCTACACCTTC

abundance: .
v_gene: TRBV6-1
j_gene: TRBJ2-1
d_gene: .
CDR3aa: CASSDMSSYNEQFF
CDR3nt: TGTGCCAGCAGCGACATGAGCTCCTACAATGAGCAGTTCTTC

abundance: .
v_gene: TRBV13
j_gene: TRBJ2-1
d_gene: TRBD2
CDR3aa: CASSPETSGRYNEQFF
CDR3nt: TGTGCCAGCAGCCCCGAAACTAGCGGGAGGTACAATGAGCAGTTCTTC

abundance: .
v_gene: TRBV9
j_gene: TRBJ2-1
d_gene: TRBD2
CDR3aa: CASSVSGTSGNEQFF
CDR3nt: TGTGCCAGCAGCGTATCGGGAACTAGCGGGAATGAGCAGTTCTTC

abundance: few
v_gene: TRBV19
j_gene: TRBJ2-3
d_gene: TRBD2
CDR3aa: CAIHIAGFADTQYF
CDR3nt: TGTGCCATACATATAGCGGGATTCGCAGATACGCAGTATTTT

abundance: .
v_gene: TRBV7-8
j_gene: TRBJ1-1
d_gene: .
CDR3aa: CASSSRREGAEAFF
CDR3nt: TGTGCCAGCAGCTCGCGTCGGGAAGGCGCTGAAGCTTTCTTT

abundance: .
v_gene: TRBV18
j_gene: TRBJ2-1
d_gene: TRBD2
CDR3aa: CASSPLTSVSYNEQFF
CDR3nt: TGTGCCAGCTCACCGCTAACTAGCGTCTCCTACAATGAGCAGTTCTTC

abundance: .
v_gene: TRBV5-5
j_gene: TRBJ2-7
d_gene: TRBD2
CDR3aa: CASSLRTSGSLIPYEQYF
CDR3nt: TGTGCCAGCAGCCTGAGGACTAGCGGGAGTCTTATCCCCTACGAGCAGTACTTC

abundance: once
v_gene: TRBV27
j_gene: TRBJ2-2
d_gene: TRBD2
CDR3aa: CASSLTSGRGAGELFF
CDR3nt: TGTGCCAGCAGTTTAACCAGCGGGAGGGGTGCCGGGGAGCTGTTTTTT

abundance: .
v_gene: TRBV5-1
j_gene: TRBJ1-3
d_gene: .
CDR3aa: CASSFGQPGNTIYF
CDR3nt: TGCGCCAGCAGCTTTGGGCAGCCTGGAAACACCATATATTTT

abundance: .
v_gene: TRBV29-1
j_gene: TRBJ2-7
d_gene: TRBD2
CDR3aa: CSVRYGTSGSYEQYF
CDR3nt: TGCAGCGTGAGATACGGGACTAGCGGTTCCTACGAGCAGTACTTC

abundance: .
v_gene: TRBV9
j_gene: TRBJ2-1
d_gene: .
CDR3aa: CASTLGPNNEQFF
CDR3nt: TGTGCCAGCACGCTTGGGCCCAACAATGAGCAGTTCTTC

abundance: .
v_gene: TRBV4-1
j_gene: TRBJ1-4
d_gene: .
CDR3aa: CASSQDQGGTNEKLFF
CDR3nt: TGCGCCAGCAGCCAAGATCAAGGAGGTACCAATGAAAAACTGTTTTTT

abundance: .
v_gene: TRBV2
j_gene: TRBJ2-3
d_gene: .
CDR3aa: CASRAGTDTQYF
CDR3nt: TGTGCCAGCAGAGCCGGGACAGATACGCAGTATTTT

abundance: .
v_gene: TRBV7-2
j_gene: TRBJ1-1
d_gene: TRBD1
CDR3aa: CASSADRAGYTEAFF
CDR3nt: TGTGCCAGCAGCGCCGACAGGGCTGGGTACACTGAAGCTTTCTTT

abundance: .
v_gene: TRBV11-2
j_gene: TRBJ2-7
d_gene: TRBD2
CDR3aa: CASRGGLAEYEQYF
CDR3nt: TGTGCCAGCCGGGGGGGACTAGCGGAATACGAGCAGTACTTC

abundance: .
v_gene: TRBV10-3
j_gene: TRBJ2-2
d_gene: .
CDR3aa: CAITRVDGELFF
CDR3nt: TGTGCCATCACCAGGGTAGACGGGGAGCTGTTTTTT

abundance: once
v_gene: TRBV9
j_gene: TRBJ1-2
d_gene: TRBD1
CDR3aa: CASSPEGAGGYTF
CDR3nt: TGTGCCAGCAGCCCCGAGGGGGCGGGTGGCTACACCTTC

abundance: .
v_gene: TRBV28
j_gene: TRBJ1-5
d_gene: .
CDR3aa: CASSSPGGLFVSNQPQHF
CDR3nt: TGTGCCAGCAGTAGCCCCGGGGGTCTTTTTGTGAGCAATCAGCCCCAGCATTTT

abundance: .
v_gene: TRBV25-1
j_gene: TRBJ2-3
d_gene: .
CDR3aa: CASVETRQYF
CDR3nt: TGTGCCAGCGTCGAGACAAGGCAGTATTTT

abundance: .
v_gene: TRBV19
j_gene: TRBJ1-2
d_gene: TRBD1
CDR3aa: CASSMTGSYGYTF
CDR3nt: TGTGCCAGTAGTATGACAGGGAGCTATGGCTACACCTTC

abundance: .
v_gene: TRBV19
j_gene: TRBJ1-3
d_gene: .
CDR3aa: CASSISSVSGNTIYF
CDR3nt: TGTGCCAGTAGTATATCAAGCGTCTCTGGAAACACCATATATTTT

abundance: .
v_gene: TRBV18
j_gene: TRBJ1-5
d_gene: TRBD1
CDR3aa: CASSPRGQGAANQPQHF
CDR3nt: TGTGCCAGCTCACCACGTGGCCAGGGGGCGGCTAATCAGCCCCAGCATTTT

abundance: few
v_gene: TRBV7-2
j_gene: TRBJ2-7
d_gene: .
CDR3aa: CASSPRPGVGYEQYF
CDR3nt: TGTGCCAGCAGCCCACGACCGGGAGTGGGCTACGAGCAGTACTTC

abundance: .
v_gene: TRBV19
j_gene: TRBJ2-1
d_gene: .
CDR3aa: CASSKEPARVEQFF
CDR3nt: TGTGCCAGTAGTAAGGAGCCCGCCAGGGTTGAGCAGTTCTTC

abundance: .
v_gene: TRBV7-8
j_gene: TRBJ1-5
d_gene: .
CDR3aa: CASSLAGSPQHF
CDR3nt: TGTGCCAGCAGCTTAGCGGGGAGCCCCCAGCATTTT

abundance: .
v_gene: TRBV4-1
j_gene: TRBJ2-7
d_gene: .
CDR3aa: CASSQAAFVGSYEQYF
CDR3nt: TGCGCCAGCAGCCAAGCCGCCTTCGTCGGCTCCTACGAGCAGTACTTC

abundance: .
v_gene: TRBV30
j_gene: TRBJ1-1
d_gene: TRBD1
CDR3aa: CAWRKDRVGTEAFF
CDR3nt: TGTGCCTGGAGGAAGGACAGGGTAGGCACTGAAGCTTTCTTT

abundance: .
v_gene: TRBV7-8
j_gene: TRBJ1-3
d_gene: .
CDR3aa: CASLGAFSGNTIYF
CDR3nt: TGTGCCAGCTTGGGGGCCTTCTCTGGAAACACCATATATTTT

abundance: .
v_gene: TRBV9
j_gene: TRBJ1-5
d_gene: TRBD1
CDR3aa: CASSPTGQGAIQPQHF
CDR3nt: TGTGCCAGCAGCCCGACGGGACAGGGGGCGATTCAGCCCCAGCATTTT

abundance: .
v_gene: TRBV5-1
j_gene: TRBJ2-7
d_gene: TRBD2
CDR3aa: CASRPSGATGEQYF
CDR3nt: TGCGCCAGCAGACCTAGCGGGGCCACGGGGGAGCAGTACTTC

abundance: .
v_gene: TRBV10-3
j_gene: TRBJ2-1
d_gene: TRBD2
CDR3aa: CAILRTSGHPLNEQFF
CDR3nt: TGTGCCATCCTCCGGACTAGCGGCCACCCCCTCAATGAGCAGTTCTTC

abundance: .
v_gene: TRBV29-1
j_gene: TRBJ2-7
d_gene: .
CDR3aa: CSVSEGSYEQYF
CDR3nt: TGCAGCGTTTCGGAGGGCTCCTACGAGCAGTACTTC

abundance: .
v_gene: TRBV7-9
j_gene: TRBJ1-4
d_gene: .
CDR3aa: CASSLGGRNEKLFF
CDR3nt: TGTGCCAGCAGCTTAGGGGGGCGGAATGAAAAACTGTTTTTT

abundance: .
v_gene: TRBV4-3
j_gene: TRBJ2-1
d_gene: .
CDR3aa: CASSQEMESSYNEQFF
CDR3nt: TGCGCCAGCAGCCAAGAAATGGAGAGCTCCTACAATGAGCAGTTCTTC

abundance: .
v_gene: TRBV5-6
j_gene: TRBJ2-7
d_gene: TRBD2
CDR3aa: CASSLGLAGGNEQYF
CDR3nt: TGTGCCAGCAGCTTGGGGCTAGCGGGAGGAAACGAGCAGTACTTC

abundance: .
v_gene: TRBV5-1
j_gene: TRBJ1-3
d_gene: TRBD1
CDR3aa: CASSATGQGLSGNTIYF
CDR3nt: TGCGCCAGCAGCGCGACCGGACAGGGTTTATCTGGAAACACCATATATTTT

abundance: .
v_gene: TRBV5-6
j_gene: TRBJ1-3
d_gene: .
CDR3aa: CASSLDAGGSGNTIYF
CDR3nt: TGTGCCAGCAGCTTGGATGCGGGAGGCTCTGGAAACACCATATATTTT

abundance: few
v_gene: TRBV5-1
j_gene: TRBJ1-1
d_gene: .
CDR3aa: CASSSAGHLNTEAFF
CDR3nt: TGCGCCAGCAGCTCGGCCGGACATTTGAACACTGAAGCTTTCTTT

abundance: .
v_gene: TRBV5-1
j_gene: TRBJ2-7
d_gene: TRBD2
CDR3aa: CASSRSGGSYEQYF
CDR3nt: TGCGCCAGCAGCCGTAGCGGGGGCTCCTACGAGCAGTACTTC

abundance: .
v_gene: TRBV5-1
j_gene: TRBJ1-1
d_gene: TRBD1
CDR3aa: CASSPHWDSRNTEAFF
CDR3nt: TGCGCCAGCAGCCCGCATTGGGACAGCAGGAACACTGAAGCTTTCTTT

abundance: .
v_gene: TRBV7-2
j_gene: TRBJ1-5
d_gene: .
CDR3aa: CASSSRYNQPQHF
CDR3nt: TGTGCCAGCAGCTCCAGGTACAATCAGCCCCAGCATTTT

abundance: .
v_gene: TRBV28
j_gene: TRBJ2-7
d_gene: TRBD2
CDR3aa: CASSPLGLGVSYEQYF
CDR3nt: TGTGCCAGCAGTCCGTTGGGACTAGGAGTTTCGTACGAGCAGTACTTC

abundance: once
v_gene: TRBV6-6
j_gene: TRBJ2-2
d_gene: .
CDR3aa: CASSYRSGELFF
CDR3nt: TGTGCCAGCAGTTACCGGTCCGGGGAGCTGTTTTTT

abundance: .
v_gene: TRBV28
j_gene: TRBJ1-1
d_gene: .
CDR3aa: CASSFRARNTEAFF
CDR3nt: TGTGCCAGCAGTTTCAGGGCACGGAACACTGAAGCTTTCTTT

abundance: few
v_gene: TRBV2
j_gene: TRBJ1-1
d_gene: TRBD1
CDR3aa: CASSQDRVDTEAFF
CDR3nt: TGTGCCAGCAGCCAAGACAGGGTAGACACTGAAGCTTTCTTT

abundance: .
v_gene: TRBV7-6
j_gene: TRBJ2-2
d_gene: .
CDR3aa: CASSYTRRGSGELFF
CDR3nt: TGTGCCAGCAGCTACACCCGACGGGGTTCCGGGGAGCTGTTTTTT

abundance: .
v_gene: TRBV10-3
j_gene: TRBJ2-2
d_gene: TRBD2
CDR3aa: CAISSTGTSTGELFF
CDR3nt: TGTGCCATCAGTTCCACCGGGACTAGCACCGGGGAGCTGTTTTTT

abundance: .
v_gene: TRBV2
j_gene: TRBJ2-7
d_gene: TRBD2
CDR3aa: CASSESGGAGEQYF
CDR3nt: TGTGCCAGCAGTGAAAGCGGGGGGGCAGGGGAGCAGTACTTC

abundance: .
v_gene: TRBV27
j_gene: TRBJ2-1
d_gene: TRBD2
CDR3aa: CASSFLGGPHEQFF
CDR3nt: TGTGCCAGCAGTTTTCTGGGAGGGCCTCATGAGCAGTTCTTC

abundance: few
v_gene: TRBV5-1
j_gene: TRBJ2-5
d_gene: TRBD1
CDR3aa: CASSLGQGANQETQYF
CDR3nt: TGCGCCAGCAGCCTCGGACAGGGGGCAAACCAAGAGACCCAGTACTTC